This is a list of T cell receptor beta chains from one sample in a study of blood T cell repertoires in COVID-19. This table comes from immunoSEQ multiplex PCR, and its TCRdb copy is limited to in-frame clones, with some not included. This table has around 260,000 clones, over 75% appearing once. The sample consisted of PBMCs or T cells enriched from blood (not recorded which). These TCRs come from a woman aged 30 to 39 who had recovered from COVID-19. The CDR3 runs from the conserved cysteine through the conserved F or W. The D gene is left open where the match is weak. Clone size, where shown, is once, few, many, or a class for clones that have expanded.

J	size	D	V	DNA	CDR3
TRBJ2-4	.	.	TRBV21-1	TGTGCCAGCAGCAAAGGACAGGAGTGTGGGGGAGCCAAAAACATTCAGTACTTC	CASSKGQECGGAKNIQYF
TRBJ2-1	.	.	TRBV28	TGTGCCAGCAGTTCCCGTGGCACAGGGTTGTACAATGAGCAGTTCTTC	CASSSRGTGLYNEQFF
TRBJ2-7	.	.	TRBV7-9	TGTGCCAGCAGCTCAAAGAGCTCCTACGAGCAGTACTTC	CASSSKSSYEQYF
TRBJ2-1	.	TRBD1	TRBV27	TGTGCCAGCAGTCTCCTGGCTCTACGGGACAGGGGGCCAAATGAGCAGTTCTTC	CASSLLALRDRGPNEQFF
TRBJ1-2	.	TRBD1	TRBV9	TGTGCCAGCAGCTCGGGCATAAAACAGGGGGCTGATGGCTACACCTTC	CASSSGIKQGADGYTF
TRBJ2-3	.	.	TRBV7-3	TGTGCCAGCAGCTTAAATCCCTCCACAGATACGCAGTATTTT	CASSLNPSTDTQYF
TRBJ1-3	.	.	TRBV28	TGTGCCAGCAGCGTGGGGGGGGCGGTTGGAAACACCATATATTTT	CASSVGGAVGNTIYF
TRBJ1-1	.	TRBD1	TRBV5-6	TGTGCCAGCAGCTCCTCTAGGGTGGTCAGGGGGGCTTTGACTGAAGCTTTCTTT	CASSSSRVVRGALTEAFF
TRBJ2-5	.	.	TRBV7-9	TGTGCCAGCAGCTTAGTGGGGCGGGCAGCGGGTCAAGAGACCCAGTACTTC	CASSLVGRAAGQETQYF
TRBJ1-2	.	.	TRBV2	TGTGCCAGCAGTGAAAGGGGGGGTCTCTATGGCTACACCTTC	CASSERGGLYGYTF
TRBJ2-3	.	.	TRBV12-2	TGTGCAAGTCGCTCCCTACTAGCGGGATCAGATACGCAGTATTTT	CASRSLLAGSDTQYF
TRBJ2-1	.	TRBD1	TRBV2	TGTGCCAGCAGTCAAAACCCGGGACAGGCCAACAATGAGCAGTTCTTC	CASSQNPGQANNEQFF
TRBJ2-7	.	.	TRBV28	TGTGCCAGCAGTTCCGGACAGTTTTTTACCTACGAGCAGTACTTC	CASSSGQFFTYEQYF
TRBJ2-2	.	.	TRBV5-1	TGCGCCAGCAGCTTGGGCGGGGCCGGAACCGGGGAGCTGTTTTTT	CASSLGGAGTGELFF
TRBJ2-3	.	.	TRBV29-1	TGCAGCGTTCCCAGGACAGGCACAGATACGCAGTATTTT	CSVPRTGTDTQYF
TRBJ2-7	.	TRBD2	TRBV3-1/TRBV3-2	TGTGCCAGCAGCCAGACTAGCGGGGGGCTCTACGAGCAGTACTTC	CASSQTSGGLYEQYF
TRBJ1-4	.	TRBD1	TRBV28	TGTGCCAGCAGTAGGGACAGGGTAGCTAATGAAAAACTGTTTTTT	CASSRDRVANEKLFF
TRBJ2-2	once	TRBD2	TRBV5-4	TGTGCCAGCAGTAGCGGGGGGGCCCCAGGGGAGCTGTTTTTT	CASSSGGAPGELFF
TRBJ2-7	.	TRBD2	TRBV20-1	TGCAGTGCTAGTAATCGTTATTACTGGGCTAGCGGGAGTCGGGCCTACGAGCAGTACTTC	CSASNRYYWASGSRAYEQYF
TRBJ1-1	once	.	TRBV5-1	TGCGCCAGCAGCCGCGGAGCAGGGCGGGGCACTGAAGCTTTCTTT	CASSRGAGRGTEAFF
TRBJ1-5	.	TRBD1	TRBV4-1	TGCGCCAGCAGCCAAGACAGGAACAGGGGCAGGAGACCCCAGCATTTT	CASSQDRNRGRRPQHF
TRBJ2-7	.	.	TRBV5-1	TGCGCCAGCAGCATCCGACAGGAGGACTACGAGCAGTACTTC	CASSIRQEDYEQYF
TRBJ2-1	.	.	TRBV11-1	TGTGCCAGCAGCCCCCTACTAGCTCCCCACAATGAGCAGTTCTTC	CASSPLLAPHNEQFF
TRBJ1-6	.	.	TRBV7-2	TGTGCCAGCAGCGTCAGGGGATCCTATAATTCACCCCTCCACTTT	CASSVRGSYNSPLHF
TRBJ2-5	.	TRBD2	TRBV2	TGTGCCAGCAGCCCCTCTAGCGGTCAAGAGACCCAGTACTTC	CASSPSSGQETQYF
TRBJ2-2	.	TRBD1	TRBV13	TGTGCCAGCAGCTTTCTGACAGGGACAGGGGGCATCGGGGAGCTGTTTTTT	CASSFLTGTGGIGELFF
TRBJ1-5	few	.	TRBV7-2	TGTGCCAGCAGCTTAGATGTAGCTCAGCCCCAGCATTTT	CASSLDVAQPQHF
TRBJ1-4	.	.	TRBV19	TGTGCCAGTAGTATCCCAGGCCTAATTTTCACAACTAATGAAAAACTGTTTTTT	CASSIPGLIFTTNEKLFF
TRBJ2-7	.	TRBD2	TRBV10-2	TGCGCCAGCAGTGAGGTGGGAGGGTTCTACGAGCAGTACTTC	CASSEVGGFYEQYF
TRBJ2-7	.	TRBD1	TRBV6-5	TGTGCCAGCAGTTCAGGGGGCAGGAACGAGCAGTACTTC	CASSSGGRNEQYF
TRBJ1-6	.	.	TRBV19	TGTGCCACCCGGGGAGAGGAACGGTTAAATTCACCCCTCCACTTT	CATRGEERLNSPLHF
TRBJ1-1	.	.	TRBV27	TGTGCCAGCAGCGCCCTTCGGGAGGGTCCTGAAGCTTTCTTT	CASSALREGPEAFF
TRBJ2-1	once	TRBD2	TRBV5-1	TGCGCCAGCAGACCTAGCGGGGGAGACTCCTACAATGAGCAGTTCTTC	CASRPSGGDSYNEQFF
TRBJ1-4	.	TRBD1	TRBV28	TGTGCCAGCAGTTATGATTTGGGGACAGAGTATGAAAAACTGTTTTTT	CASSYDLGTEYEKLFF
TRBJ2-5	once	TRBD1	TRBV27	TGTGCCAGCAGCAGGGGGCTCGGGGAGACCCAGTACTTC	CASSRGLGETQYF